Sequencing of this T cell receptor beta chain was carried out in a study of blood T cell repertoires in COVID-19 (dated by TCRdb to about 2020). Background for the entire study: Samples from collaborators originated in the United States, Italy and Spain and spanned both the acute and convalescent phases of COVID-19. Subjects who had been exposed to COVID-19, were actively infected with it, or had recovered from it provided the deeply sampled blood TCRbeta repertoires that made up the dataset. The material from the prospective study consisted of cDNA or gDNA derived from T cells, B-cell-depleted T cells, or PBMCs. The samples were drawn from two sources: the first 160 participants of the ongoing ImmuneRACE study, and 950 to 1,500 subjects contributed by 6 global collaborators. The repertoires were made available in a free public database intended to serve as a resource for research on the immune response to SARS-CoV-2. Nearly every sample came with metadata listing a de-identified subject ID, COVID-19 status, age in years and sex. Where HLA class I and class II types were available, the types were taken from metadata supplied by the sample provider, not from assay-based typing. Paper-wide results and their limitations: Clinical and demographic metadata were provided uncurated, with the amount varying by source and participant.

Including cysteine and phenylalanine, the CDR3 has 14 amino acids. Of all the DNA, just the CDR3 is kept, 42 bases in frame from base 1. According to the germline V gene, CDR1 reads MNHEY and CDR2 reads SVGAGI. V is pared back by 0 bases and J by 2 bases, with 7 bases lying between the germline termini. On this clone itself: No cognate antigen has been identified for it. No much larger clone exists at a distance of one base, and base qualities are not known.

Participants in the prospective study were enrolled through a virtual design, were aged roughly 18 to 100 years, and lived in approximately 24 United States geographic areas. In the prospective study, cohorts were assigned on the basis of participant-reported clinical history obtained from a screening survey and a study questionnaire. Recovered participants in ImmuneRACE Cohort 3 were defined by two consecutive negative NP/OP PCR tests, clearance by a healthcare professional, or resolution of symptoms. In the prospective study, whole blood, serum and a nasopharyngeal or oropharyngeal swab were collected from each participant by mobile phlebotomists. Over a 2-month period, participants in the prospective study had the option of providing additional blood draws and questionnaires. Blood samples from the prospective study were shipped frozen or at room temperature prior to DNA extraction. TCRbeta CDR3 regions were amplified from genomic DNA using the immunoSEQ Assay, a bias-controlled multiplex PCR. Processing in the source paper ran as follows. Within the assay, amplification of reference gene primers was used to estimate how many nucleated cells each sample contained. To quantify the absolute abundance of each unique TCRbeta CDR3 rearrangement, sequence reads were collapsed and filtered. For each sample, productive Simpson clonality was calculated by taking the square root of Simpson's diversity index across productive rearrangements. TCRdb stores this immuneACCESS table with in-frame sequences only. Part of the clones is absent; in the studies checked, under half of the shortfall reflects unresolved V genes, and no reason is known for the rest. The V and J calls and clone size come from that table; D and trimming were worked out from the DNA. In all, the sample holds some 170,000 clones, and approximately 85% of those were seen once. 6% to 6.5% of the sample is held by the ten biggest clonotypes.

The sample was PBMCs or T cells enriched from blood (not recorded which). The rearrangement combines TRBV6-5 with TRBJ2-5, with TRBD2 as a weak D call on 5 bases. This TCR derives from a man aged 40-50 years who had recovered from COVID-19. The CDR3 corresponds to CASSYSGGQETQYF. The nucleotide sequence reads TGTGCCAGCAGTTACTCCGGCGGGCAAGAGACCCAGTACTTC.